Listed below are T cell receptor beta chains from one sample, sequenced in a study of blood T cell repertoires in COVID-19. Profiled with immunoSEQ multiplex PCR; TCRdb holds only in-frame clones, not every one. The sample has 250,000 or so clones, around 86% seen once. Sequencing was carried out using peripheral blood. Source of these receptors: a middle-aged man with active or convalescent COVID-19. CDR3s include the opening cysteine and the closing phenylalanine or tryptophan. The order of the fields is D gene, J gene, V gene, clone size, CDR3 protein, CDR3 DNA. D genes are given only for firm matches. Some rows have no size entry. The others give once, few or many, or a class for an expanded clone.

D: TRBD1; J: TRBJ2-1; V: TRBV2; size: -; CDR3: CASTGTGARNEQFF; DNA: TGTGCCAGCACTGGGACAGGGGCGCGCAATGAGCAGTTCTTC
D: -; J: TRBJ1-4; V: TRBV5-1; size: -; CDR3: CASSPEQIINEKLFF; DNA: TGCGCCAGCAGCCCGGAACAGATTATTAATGAAAAACTGTTTTTT
D: TRBD1; J: TRBJ2-7; V: TRBV7-2; size: once; CDR3: CASSYDRAREQYF; DNA: TGTGCCAGCAGCTACGACAGGGCCCGGGAGCAGTACTTC
D: -; J: TRBJ2-5; V: TRBV14; size: once; CDR3: CASSQGNSGLQETQYF; DNA: TGTGCCAGCAGCCAAGGGAATAGCGGCCTACAAGAGACCCAGTACTTC
D: -; J: TRBJ2-3; V: TRBV30; size: -; CDR3: CAWSRAQDTQYF; DNA: TGTGCCTGGTCCAGGGCCCAAGATACGCAGTATTTT
D: -; J: TRBJ2-7; V: TRBV5-4; size: -; CDR3: CASSLAGQLYEQYF; DNA: TGTGCCAGCAGCCTGGCGGGACAGCTATACGAGCAGTACTTC
D: -; J: TRBJ2-3; V: TRBV3-1/TRBV3-2; size: -; CDR3: CASSLGNRGTDTQYF; DNA: TGTGCCAGCAGCCTAGGGAACAGGGGCACAGATACGCAGTATTTT
D: TRBD2; J: TRBJ2-3; V: TRBV5-1; size: -; CDR3: CASSPGLAGSTTDTQYF; DNA: TGCGCCAGCAGCCCCGGACTAGCGGGGAGTACCACAGATACGCAGTATTTT
D: -; J: TRBJ1-2; V: TRBV2; size: -; CDR3: CASSERAGSDQSKLNYGYTF; DNA: TGTGCCAGCAGTGAACGGGCGGGGTCCGATCAATCTAAGTTGAACTATGGCTACACCTTC
D: -; J: TRBJ2-3; V: TRBV3-1/TRBV3-2; size: -; CDR3: CASREGGTDTQYF; DNA: TGTGCCAGCCGAGAGGGTGGAACAGATACGCAGTATTTT
D: -; J: TRBJ2-1; V: TRBV19; size: -; CDR3: CASTAGYNEQFF; DNA: TGTGCCAGTACAGCGGGCTACAATGAGCAGTTCTTC
D: -; J: TRBJ2-1; V: TRBV3-1/TRBV3-2; size: -; CDR3: CASSQDRGVGGYNEQFF; DNA: TGTGCCAGCAGCCAAGATCGGGGAGTAGGCGGGTACAATGAGCAGTTCTTC
D: -; J: TRBJ1-1; V: TRBV30; size: once; CDR3: CAWSANTIEAFF; DNA: TGTGCCTGGAGTGCCAACACAATTGAAGCTTTCTTT
D: TRBD2; J: TRBJ2-1; V: TRBV3-1/TRBV3-2; size: -; CDR3: CASSQGSSGTDEQFF; DNA: TGTGCCAGCAGCCAAGGGTCTAGCGGGACCGATGAGCAGTTCTTC
D: -; J: TRBJ1-6; V: TRBV28; size: -; CDR3: CASRPGFSPLHF; DNA: TGTGCCAGCAGACCAGGGTTTTCACCCCTCCACTTT
D: -; J: TRBJ1-3; V: TRBV10-2; size: -; CDR3: CASSESGEGNTIYF; DNA: TGCGCCAGCAGTGAGTCAGGGGAAGGAAACACCATATATTTT
D: -; J: TRBJ1-6; V: TRBV7-9; size: -; CDR3: CASSPVLYNSPLHF; DNA: TGTGCCAGCAGTCCCGTCCTCTATAATTCACCCCTCCACTTT
D: -; J: TRBJ1-1; V: TRBV6-5; size: -; CDR3: CASSRRGDTEAFF; DNA: TGTGCCAGTTCTCGCCGGGGGGACACTGAAGCTTTCTTT
D: TRBD2; J: TRBJ2-1; V: TRBV5-4; size: -; CDR3: CASSLAGGVYNEQFF; DNA: TGTGCCAGCAGCTTGGCGGGAGGAGTCTACAATGAGCAGTTCTTC